The subject of this entry is one T cell receptor beta chain. Antigen: not known. This record belongs to a study of T-cell memory formation after mild COVID-19. Study details: The two donors had largely donor-specific TCR clusters.

General observations from the study: A second wave expanding day 15 to 37 was CD4+-biased; contracting clones were balanced.

TCRdb recomputed calls from the 5' RACE reads with MiXCR, one row per CDR3 protein. The table records over 150,000 distinct CDR3 sequences, less than 20% of them present only once. This receptor was taken from a man between 18 and 35 years old who had mild COVID-19 (a few samples of this study predate the infection). Cell type and time point are not known. Sequencing was performed on PBMCs or a T cell subset sorted from them (not recorded which).

The CDR3 coding sequence is TGCGCCAGCAGCCAAGATATTAGGAGTTCTAACTATGGCTACACCTTC. Its translation: CASSQDIRSSNYGYTF. The chain couples TRBV4-3 to TRBJ1-2; D uncertain. Germline CDR1 reads LGHNA; CDR2 reads YSLEER. There are 16 residues in the CDR3. V lost 0 bases and J 0 bases, leaving 11 bases between the germline ends.